The clone carrying this T cell receptor beta chain was seen only a few times. The data derive from a study of control samples from healthy donors and cancer patients. The CDR3 is 15 amino acids. Deletions cut 6 bases from V and 9 bases from J, with 21 bases between. Per the germline V gene, CDR1 is MNHEY and CDR2 is SVGAGI. Profiled with immunoSEQ multiplex PCR; TCRdb holds only in-frame clones, not every one. Found here are around 140,000 clones, around 93% of them singletons; the top ten hold 2.1%. The specimen was blood. This receptor was obtained from a woman aged 50 to 60 in good health. This chain joins TRBV6-5 and TRBJ1-5; D might be TRBD1 (6 bases). The CDR3 reads CASSILRGSHSPQHF. CDR3 in DNA: TGTGCCAGCAGCATACTCAGGGGCAGCCATTCGCCCCAGCATTTT.